What follows is one T cell receptor (beta chain) and its context. Its target antigen remains unknown. Base qualities are missing; no much larger clone stands one base away. The library was produced with the immunoSEQ multiplex PCR assay. The multiplex PCR relied on a mix of 60 forward primers for TCR Vbeta segments and 13 reverse primers for TCR Jbeta segments. A multiplex PCR assay on genomic DNA amplified the CDR3 region of rearranged TCR beta genes. The Illumina HiSeq System was used to sequence the amplified TCR beta libraries as 87-base-pair reads. Per the source publication's procedure: A later analysis tallied approximately 87 million unique TCR beta chains across the 700 or so repertoires, and approximately 12 million of those chains were shared by two or more donors. A nearest-neighbor algorithm error-corrected the raw reads and collapsed the reads into unique sequences, merging closely related sequences to remove PCR and sequencing errors. CDR3 sequences were aligned to IMGT reference sequences to assign V, D and J gene segments. Each retained sequence needed at least a six-nucleotide match to both a V gene segment and a J gene segment. A rearrangement counted as productive if the CDR3 had no stop codons and remained in frame with V and J, and every other rearrangement counted as non-productive. Following IMGT convention, CDR3 was defined as the stretch from the second conserved V-encoded cysteine to the conserved J-encoded phenylalanine. Sequences without an unambiguous match to a single V gene segment were excluded from the earlier analysis of several hundred of the donors. In an earlier analysis of roughly 500 of the donors, V segments were called functional above 56.7% productive rearrangements and were called segregating when the between-donor standard deviation exceeded 5%. To diagnose cytomegalovirus status from the catalog of TCR beta chain sequences, a statistical classification framework was built. A later analysis assigned V and J genes by comparing TCR nucleotide sequences with IMGT/GENE-DB human TR gene sequences. A later analysis assigned CDR3 sequences and most-parsimonious VDJ recombination scenarios with the TCRdist pipeline. In a later analysis, each TCR beta chain was defined by its CDR3 amino acid sequence together with its V-gene family, and reads without a unique V-gene family were excluded. A later analysis removed roughly 590 highly shared, low-generation-probability nucleotide sequences to deal with suspected cross-contamination and a sequencing artifact. In a later analysis, a clonal expansion index was calculated for each public chain from normalized within-repertoire ranks of inferred template counts. In a later analysis, generation probabilities were computed using a VDJ recombination model fitted to out-of-frame rearrangements, and the results were checked against IGoR. Hypergeometric tests were used in a later analysis to score TCR-TCR, TCR-HLA and TCR-CMV co-occurrence, with a repertoire-size bias correction applied to the TCR pairs. In a later analysis, false discovery rates were estimated by permuting HLA or CMV assignments 20 times. In a later analysis, co-occurring TCRs were grouped with DBSCAN, and TCRdist sequence similarity was added when clustering was performed within HLA-allele-positive subsets. Repertoires with fewer than 30,000 or more than 120,000 public chains were left out of co-occurrence clustering, as were five repertoires with anomalous nucleotide sharing. TCRdb provides this immuneACCESS table in a form limited to in-frame rearrangements. Some clones are lacking; in checked studies, under half of them reflect an unresolved V gene, and why the rest are absent is not known. The V and J calls and the clone size are those of that table, but D and trimming were determined from the DNA. For this sample there are 100,000 to 150,000 clones; 78% appear just once. 5.5% to 8% of the sample is in the top ten clones.

This entry belongs to a study of cytomegalovirus exposure and HLA in healthy donors (dated by TCRdb to between 2016 and 2019). Regarding the complete study: An earlier analysis of about 560 of the donors reported around 280 Gb of sequence data and approximately 120 million unique TCR beta sequences obtained from some 200 million T cells. An early release that covered some 640 HLA-typed donors contained approximately 300 gigabases of sequencing data and tens of millions of unique TCR sequences. Among the roughly 390 genotyped donors, roughly 80% belonged to the genetic ancestry cluster associated with self-reported Caucasian donors. The aim of the study was to test whether cataloging public T cell receptors could identify signatures of past pathogen exposure. The study used immunosequencing to profile the T cell repertoires of more than 650 subjects and linked those repertoires to cytomegalovirus serostatus. In addition to the first cohort of approximately 670 subjects, a separate validation cohort of 120 different subjects was used. High-throughput TCR immunosequencing, statistical association of individual TCRs with disease status, and machine learning were combined to predict cytomegalovirus infection status. A later analysis re-examined previously published TCR beta repertoires from roughly 720 donors and added high-resolution HLA genotyping to investigate patterns of TCR occurrence. In the later analysis, no new phenotypic data were used to find candidate immune exposures; instead, reliance was placed on TCR beta sequences and their occurrence across donors. An earlier analysis of around 580 of the donors used high-throughput TCR beta sequencing to judge whether each TCR beta V gene segment behaved as functional or pseudogenic. Donor age, sex, ethnicity and CMV serostatus were compiled together with the repertoire data. In a later genetic analysis, genome-wide SNP genotypes for about 60% of the 666 donors were used, and that subset was treated as a discovery cohort. All discovery cohort repertoires had been generated on a single sequencing platform. Both class I and class II loci were covered by HLA typing, at four-digit resolution. Typing coverage varied by locus: roughly 620-640 donors for A, B, C, DRB1 and DQB1; roughly 560 for DQA1; 600 to 610 for DPA1; about 450 for DPB1. Four to six DR-DQ haplotypes were handled as single units for association and clustering because linkage in the cohort was strong. Across about 370 genotyped donors of the cohort, an average of about 240,000 unique TCR beta nucleotide sequences per donor were sequenced, and roughly 18% of those sequences were non-productive.

The investigation overall reported the following: Linkage disequilibrium might explain the correlated functional status among segregating V segments, but an unknown experimental factor could not be ruled out. The study gave a list of about 170 TCR beta chains associated with cytomegalovirus. The authors suggested that the approach could potentially be extended to other disease states and immunological phenotypes. Three of the identified cytomegalovirus-associated TCR beta chains were confirmed in vitro to be specific for cytomegalovirus antigens. At a false discovery rate of 0.05, a later analysis linked 16,951 TCR beta sequences to specific HLA alleles. This cohort had only TCR beta chains sequenced, and the lack of alpha or paired-chain data limited which features could be detected. Some IMGT-functional V segments, including TRBV6-2 and TRBV6-3, could not be distinguished by the 87-base-pair reads and were therefore excluded. In both the original and validation cohorts, the classifier was reported to diagnose cytomegalovirus status with high specificity and sensitivity. A later analysis reported that several top co-occurrence clusters appeared linked to parvovirus B19, influenza, CMV and Epstein-Barr virus. Compared with the 666-donor mean, donors in an Asian-associated ancestry cluster had fewer N-insertions in productive TCRs, according to a later genetic analysis. A further reported finding was that TCR beta sequences accurately predicted the HLA-A and HLA-B alleles for most subjects in the first cohort. Because HLA typing was unavailable for some donors at each locus, only the typed subset was used in association tests. A cluster of highly shared sequence variants was judged likely to be a technical artifact of the sequencing pipeline. When HLA alleles, especially DR and DQ, strongly co-occurred, TCR associations were difficult to assign to individual alleles. Immune exposure information for the cohort was limited to CMV serostatus. V-gene and J-gene trimming of TCR beta chains was associated with a missense DCLRE1C variant in a later genetic analysis, and the association was replicated in an independent cohort. Most TCR sequences were seen in very few donors, while some public TCRs were found in many individuals. In a later analysis, the rate of TCR association differed among HLA loci, with DRB1 alleles having the most associated TCRs and HLA-C alleles having the fewest. Because counts were too low, more than 15 rarely observed V segments, including chromosome 9 orphons, were left out of the earlier analysis of 587 of the donors. Roughly uniform sequencing depth across donors was assumed in presence/absence analyses, although this assumption may not hold. Broadly in line with IMGT annotations, most TCR beta V segments showed up in productive rearrangements about 87% or about 30% of the time in an earlier analysis of some 590 of the donors. In a later analysis, HLA-associated TCR beta chains were found to be more clonally expanded and to have lower generation probabilities than equally common non-associated chains. A later analysis found that most CMV-associated TCR beta chains appeared HLA-restricted, with HLA associations seemingly driven largely by CMV exposure.

Trimming takes 5 bases from V and 3 bases from J, and the germline ends sit 9 bases apart. The CDR3 numbers 13 residues from cysteine through phenylalanine. Of the read, only the CDR3 DNA is kept; its 39 bases are in frame from base 1. The germline V gene (reference sequence) gives CDR1 as SEHNR and CDR2 as FQNEAQ. The cohort consisted of 666 healthy bone marrow donors. Cohort members were all nominally healthy when sampled, although unrecorded immune exposures were likely present. The donor was CMV seronegative and was included in the group of a few hundred seronegative cohort members. Every donor gave a peripheral blood sample, and the peripheral blood mononuclear cells from that sample were used for TCR beta sequencing. The Qiagen DNeasy Blood Extraction Kit was used to extract genomic DNA from the blood cell samples.

The receptor was derived from a woman aged 35 to 49 in good health and CMV-seronegative. The chain is assembled from TRBV7-9 and TRBJ2-3; the D segment cannot be called with confidence. The specimen was PBMCs. This receptor has the CDR3 CASSDDGTDTQYF. In nucleotide form, the sequence is TGTGCCAGCAGCGACGACGGGACAGATACGCAGTATTTT.